Below, 17 T cell receptor beta chains from the same sample are listed, as sequenced in a study of T-cell memory formation after mild COVID-19 (dated by TCRdb to the early 2020s). The library relied on 5' RACE. These reads were obtained on an Illumina NovaSeq 6000. TCRdb's own reprocessing of the public reads used fastp at Q25 and MiXCR and kept productive beta chains. Every distinct CDR3 protein forms one entry, paired with its most common genes and DNA. The sample has about 320,000 distinct CDR3 sequences on record, roughly an eighth of them singletons. The ten largest clones represent roughly a fifth of the sample. The sequenced sample consisted of PBMCs or a T cell subset sorted from them (not recorded which). These receptors all stem from a man younger than 35 who had mild COVID-19 (a few samples of this study predate the infection). The sample titles of this study are shuffled in the database, so cell type and time point are left out; the donor was told from shared clones.

This clonotype turned up a few times. The rearrangement links TRBV12-3 or TRBV12-4 to TRBJ2-3; 9 nucleotides agree with TRBD2. V gave up 6 bases and J gave up 1 base; unmatched junction bases: 2. The CDR3 loop spans 14 amino acids. The DNA of the CDR3 is TGTGCCAGCAGGTCTAGCGGGGGCACAGATACGCAGTATTTT. Residues: CASRSSGGTDTQYF.

V usage is TRBV4-3 and J usage is TRBJ1-5; D gene uncertain. Trimming left V 1 base short and J 5 bases short, with 6 bases between. CDR1 is LGHNA, CDR2 YSLEER, per germline. The CDR3 has 13 amino acids. The CDR3 here is CASSQGLDQPQHF. In DNA, the CDR3 is TGCGCCAGCAGCCAAGGTTTAGATCAGCCCCAGCATTTT.

The sample holds a few counts of this clonotype. V and J are TRBV3-1 and TRBJ1-6; D is ambiguous. V lost 1 base, J lost 10 bases, and 20 bases lay in between. The CDR3 runs 17 residues. Germline values: CDR1 LGHDT, CDR2 YNNKEL (reference sequence). This CDR3 reads CASSQGSGGEPGSPLHF. Written as DNA, the CDR3 is TGTGCCAGCAGCCAAGGGTCGGGCGGGGAACCAGGATCACCCCTCCACTTT.

The sample holds a few counts of this clonotype. The chain joins TRBV5-1 to TRBJ2-1; 11 bases align to TRBD1. The CDR3 covers 17 residues. V trimming: 4 bases; J trimming: 0 bases; junction bases outside the gene matches: 6. Germline lookup yields CDR1 SGHRS and CDR2 YFSETQ. CDR3 in amino acids: CASSESGTGGSYNEQFF. In DNA form, the CDR3 reads TGCGCCAGCAGCGAGAGCGGGACAGGGGGCTCCTACAATGAGCAGTTCTTC.

This clonotype was picked up a small number of times. The V call is TRBV12-3 or TRBV12-4, the J call TRBJ2-7; no clear D. The V and J ends lost 3 bases and 3 bases respectively, with 9 bases between them. This CDR3 spans 13 amino acids. The CDR3 reads CASSFVYFYEQYF. The CDR3, as DNA: TGTGCCAGCAGTTTTGTCTACTTCTACGAGCAGTACTTC.

There are many counts of this clonotype. The chain employs TRBV12-3 or TRBV12-4 and TRBJ2-3; no definite D call. With 7 bases removed from V and 6 bases from J, the gap between germline ends came to 8 bases. The CDR3 runs to 11 residues. CDR3 residues: CASTYGDTQYF. The CDR3 DNA sequence: TGTGCCAGCACCTACGGGGATACGCAGTATTTT.

A few counts support this clonotype. V usage is TRBV11-2 and J usage is TRBJ1-1; D unclear. The V and J ends lost 5 bases and 5 bases respectively, with 15 bases between them. Germline V gene lookup returns CDR1 SGHAT and CDR2 FQNNGV. The CDR3 runs 14 residues. CDR3 coding DNA: TGTGCCAGCAGCACACACCGAGGTGGGACTGAAGCTTTCTTT. Translated: CASSTHRGGTEAFF.

This clonotype was detected only a few times. The V and J genes are TRBV28 and TRBJ2-3; D is tentatively TRBD1 or TRBD2 (5 bases each). Trimming took 3 bases from V and 1 from J, leaving 11 bases between them. This CDR3 region has 15 residues. Germline-derived CDR1 and CDR2 are MDHEN and SYDVKM. The chain's CDR3 is CASSFGGLGTDTQYF. As DNA, the CDR3 is TGTGCCAGCAGTTTTGGGGGTCTGGGCACAGATACGCAGTATTTT.

This clonotype has just a few counts. The genes are TRBV12-3 or TRBV12-4 and TRBJ1-1; D is unresolved. V gave up 6 bases and J gave up 4 bases, with 12 bases separating them. The CDR3 totals 13 residues. In DNA form, the CDR3 reads TGTGCCAGCAGGGACGGCTCACTCACTGAAGCTTTCTTT. As protein: CASRDGSLTEAFF.

This chain joins TRBV20-1 and TRBJ1-4, with D perhaps TRBD1 (6 bases). Trimming cost V 2 bases and J 3 bases, with 16 bases left between them. CDR1 DFQATT and CDR2 SNEGSKA come from the germline V gene (reference sequence). The CDR3 spans 16 residues. For the CDR3, the DNA is TGCAGTGCTAGAAACCCCGCAGGGGCGGCTAATGAAAAACTGTTTTTT. This gives the protein CSARNPAGAANEKLFF.

This CDR3 reads CASSFRREGRTEQFF. The CDR3 nucleotides are TGTGCCAGCAGCTTCCGGCGGGAGGGAAGGACTGAGCAGTTCTTC. The rearrangement uses TRBV7-6 and TRBJ2-1; the match to TRBD2 covers 9 bases. The ends lost 3 bases at V and 9 bases at J; junction bases unmatched: 9. Germline assignment: CDR1 SGHVS and CDR2 FNYEAQ. The CDR3 spans 15 residues.

In its sample, this clonotype was seen a few times. The genes are TRBV10-3 and TRBJ1-6; D uncertain. The CDR3 spans 12 residues. Per germline, CDR1 ENHRY and CDR2 SYGVKD. Trimming pared 2 bases from V and 8 bases from J, leaving 4 bases between. CDR3 coding DNA: TGTGCCATCAGTGAGAACGATTCACCCCTCCACTTT. This translates into CAISENDSPLHF.

In this sample, this clonotype turned up a few times. The rearrangement joins TRBV21-1 to TRBJ2-4; the tabulated D call, TRBD1, remains unverified against the DNA. TRBV21-1 is labeled a pseudogene. CDR3 length: 12 residues. In nucleotides, the CDR3 is TGTGCCAGAGGGTGTCCTAGCCCCATTCAGTACTTC. It is translated as CARGCPSPIQYF.

The chain uses TRBV20-1 and TRBJ2-5; the D gene is possibly TRBD2 (5 bases). The V gene's germline CDR1 is DFQATT and CDR2 SNEGSKA (reference sequence). The ends were cut back, 4 bases at V and 1 base at J, with 13 bases in the middle. The CDR3 totals 14 residues. CDR3 loop: CSANGGSPQETQYF. CDR3 nucleotide sequence: TGCAGTGCTAATGGCGGGTCACCCCAAGAGACCCAGTACTTC.

This rearrangement joins TRBV7-9 to TRBJ1-6; 7 nucleotides align to TRBD1. Germline V gene data show CDR1 as SEHNR and CDR2 as FQNEAQ (reference sequence). Germline trimming cut 1 base from V and 4 bases from J; bases unmatched to any gene: 4. The CDR3 is made up of 16 amino acids. CDR3 residues: CASSLGTGAYNSPLHF. The CDR3 DNA reads as TGTGCCAGCAGCTTAGGGACAGGTGCTTATAATTCACCCCTCCACTTT.

This clonotype was seen a few times. J is TRBJ2-7 and V is TRBV2; D may be TRBD1 (5 bases). The CDR3 runs 13 residues. V lost 7 bases and J 1 base, leaving 11 bases between the germline ends. Germline V lookup: CDR1 SNHLY, CDR2 FYNNEI. In DNA, the CDR3 is TGTGCCAGCAAGGCGGACACGTCCTACGAGCAGTACTTC. Translation gives CASKADTSYEQYF.

The chain combines TRBV28 with TRBJ1-5, with D possibly TRBD1 on 5 matching bases. V lost 4 bases, J lost 4 bases, and 14 bases lay in between. The CDR3 is 15 amino acids. The germline V gene has CDR1 MDHEN and CDR2 SYDVKM. CDR3 bases: TGTGCCAGCAGTTCCCTAGGGGCAGATAATCAGCCCCAGCATTTT. It translates to CASSSLGADNQPQHF. Looking up the rest from reference TRBV28 and TRBJ1-5 gives the full variable domain: DVKVTQSSRYLVKRTGEKVFLECVQDMDHENMFWYRQDPGLGLRLIYFSYDVKMKEKGDIPEGYSVSREKKERFSLILESASTNQTSMYLCASSSLGADNQPQHFGDGTRLSIL.